The 16 T cell receptor beta chains below come from one sample, sequenced in a study of control samples from healthy donors and cancer patients (dated by TCRdb to about 2020). Library preparation employed the immunoSEQ multiplex PCR assay. TCRdb carries this immuneACCESS record with in-frame sequences only. Its versions omit some clonotypes, under half of them owing to an unresolved V gene in the studies checked, with the rest unexplained. Present in this sample are hundreds of thousands of clones, around 79% of which were seen just once. The top ten clonotypes cover about an eighth of the sample. The specimen sequenced was PBMCs. The receptors stem from a woman aged 55-69 years with lung cancer.

This clone has only one observation. The rearrangement joins TRBV5-6 to TRBJ2-7; D call uncertain. Germline CDR1 is SGHDT and CDR2 is YYEEEE. This CDR3 has 12 amino acids. V lost 2 bases and J lost 2, with 5 bases in between. This CDR3 reads CASSFMPYEQYF. The CDR3, as DNA: TGTGCCAGCAGCTTTATGCCCTACGAGCAGTACTTC.

The V call is TRBV20-1, the J call TRBJ1-4; TRBD1 agrees at 7 bases. CDR3 length: 17 amino acids. Trimming took 3 bases from V and 4 from J; bases not matched to a gene: 14. The germline gives CDR1 DFQATT, CDR2 SNEGSKA (reference sequence). The CDR3 loop is CSASRPYGQELNEKLFF. CDR3 nucleotides: TGCAGTGCTAGTAGGCCCTATGGACAGGAACTTAATGAAAAACTGTTTTTT.

The chain uses TRBV29-1 and TRBJ2-7; TRBD1 matches 8 bases. CDR1 and CDR2 (germline): SQVTM, ANQGSEA. V lost 5 bases and J lost 5; bases outside the gene matches: 8. The CDR3 sequence is 13 residues long. The CDR3 sequence is CSVKDRALNEQYF. For the CDR3, the DNA is TGCAGCGTTAAGGACAGGGCATTGAACGAGCAGTACTTC.

This chain connects TRBV28 to TRBJ2-5; 9 bases agree with TRBD2. J lost 1 base, V lost 0 bases, and 6 bases had no gene match. Germline CDR1 is MDHEN and CDR2 is SYDVKM. The CDR3 length is 17 residues. The CDR3 here is CASSLWASGTSQETQYF. DNA for the CDR3: TGTGCCAGCAGTTTATGGGCTAGCGGGACCTCCCAAGAGACCCAGTACTTC.

V is TRBV29-1 and J is TRBJ2-3; TRBD2 aligns across 8 bases. The trim removed 7 bases at V and 1 base at J, leaving 4 bases unmatched. The CDR3 extends over 13 amino acids. Germline V gives CDR1 SQVTM, CDR2 ANQGSEA. The CDR3 here is CSGEAGGTDTQYF. The CDR3 DNA follows: TGCAGCGGAGAAGCGGGGGGCACAGATACGCAGTATTTT.

This rearrangement joins TRBV10-3 to TRBJ1-1, with D unresolved. Trimming stripped 5 bases from V and 0 bases from J, with 13 bases between. CDR3 length: 15 residues. The germline CDR1 and CDR2 sequences are ENHRY and SYGVKD. The CDR3 DNA sequence: TGTGCCATCAGTTCCTCCCTGGTAATGAACACTGAAGCTTTCTTT. This sequence encodes CAISSSLVMNTEAFF.

The chain recombines TRBV5-1 with TRBJ1-1; 7 nucleotides agree with TRBD1. With V trimmed by 5 bases and J by 0 bases, 10 bases remained unmatched. Germline V gene sequence: CDR1 SGHRS, CDR2 YFSETQ. The CDR3 covers 16 residues. CDR3 sequence (DNA): TGCGCCAGCAGGGTTGAGGGACAGTACGTGAACACTGAAGCTTTCTTT. Its translation: CASRVEGQYVNTEAFF.

This sequence joins TRBV6-5 and TRBJ1-1; 7 nucleotides line up with TRBD1. The V gene's germline CDR1 is MNHEY and CDR2 SVGAGI. The CDR3 extends over 14 amino acids. Germline trimming cut 6 bases from V and 0 bases from J; bases unmatched to any gene: 4. The CDR3 reads CASSRQGMNTEAFF. The CDR3, as DNA: TGTGCCAGCAGCCGACAGGGCATGAACACTGAAGCTTTCTTT.

The chain is built from TRBV30 and TRBJ2-2; D is uncertain. Trimming shortened V by 2 bases and J by 7 bases, and 11 bases separated the two germline ends. There are 13 residues in the CDR3. Germline V lookup: CDR1 GTSNPN, CDR2 SVGIG (reference sequence). This CDR3 is CAWSKGLIGELFF. The CDR3 DNA sequence: TGTGCCTGGAGTAAGGGATTGATCGGGGAGCTGTTTTTT.

This clone has a handful of counts. The chain joins TRBV7-9 to TRBJ1-6; no clear D. V lost 11 bases to trimming and J lost 10 bases, with 15 bases between them. Germline loops: CDR1 SEHNR, CDR2 FQNEAQ (reference sequence). The CDR3 contains 12 residues. CDR3 protein: CACQSLDSPLHF. The CDR3 nucleotides read TGTGCCTGCCAATCTTTGGACTCACCCCTCCACTTT.

The V and J genes are TRBV9 and TRBJ1-3; 8 bases agree with TRBD1. The germline gives CDR1 SGDLS, CDR2 YYNGEE. The CDR3 runs 15 residues. Trimming took 3 bases from V and 2 from J; bases not matched to a gene: 4. The CDR3: CASSGTTGAGNTIYF. Here the CDR3 DNA reads TGTGCCAGCAGCGGCACGACAGGGGCTGGAAACACCATATATTTT.

The V and J genes are TRBV30 and TRBJ1-5, with D possibly being TRBD1 (6 bases). Trimming took off 5 bases at V and 1 base at J, with 15 bases between the two ends. This CDR3 region has 15 residues. Germline-derived CDR1 and CDR2 are GTSNPN and SVGIG (reference sequence). CDR3 loop: CAWGSGTPSNQPQHF. CDR3 DNA: TGTGCCTGGGGAAGCGGGACACCAAGCAATCAGCCCCAGCATTTT.

This chain connects TRBV5-1 to TRBJ1-2, with D maybe TRBD1 (5 bases). This CDR3 spans 15 amino acids. Trimming pared 0 bases from V and 8 bases from J, leaving 17 bases between. Germline CDR1 is SGHRS and CDR2 is YFSETQ. CDR3 amino acids: CASSLGPGPDKGYTF. The CDR3 bases are TGCGCCAGCAGCTTGGGGCCGGGCCCGGACAAGGGCTACACCTTC.

This clone was seen once. This chain joins TRBV5-1 and TRBJ2-5; 7 nucleotides line up with TRBD1. In germline, CDR1 is SGHRS, CDR2 YFSETQ. This CDR3 is built from 17 residues. The V gene end was trimmed by 0 bases and the J gene end by 2 bases; junction bases not matched to a gene: 10. The DNA for the CDR3 is TGCGCCAGCAGCTTGGCGAGGGGTAGGGACAGTCAAGAGACCCAGTACTTC. This gives the protein CASSLARGRDSQETQYF.

The chain has TRBV5-4 and TRBJ2-1; D assignment may be TRBD1 or TRBD2 (6 bases each). The length of the CDR3 is 18 residues. CDR1 SGHNT and CDR2 YYREEE come from the germline V gene (reference sequence). V lost 0 bases and J lost 0, with 16 bases in between. CDR3 coding DNA: TGTGCCAGCAGCTTGGCCCCGGGGGCTAGAAGCTCCTACAATGAGCAGTTCTTC. Encoded protein: CASSLAPGARSSYNEQFF.

V gene TRBV7-3 combines with J gene TRBJ2-6, with TRBD1 matching 11 bases. The CDR3 consists of 18 residues. With 5 bases clipped from V and 1 base from J, the junction kept 7 bases outside the gene matches. Germline V gene lookup returns CDR1 SGHTA and CDR2 FQGTGA. CDR3 amino acids: CASSTWTGGASGANVLTF. CDR3 DNA: TGTGCCAGCAGCACCTGGACAGGGGGCGCTTCTGGGGCCAACGTCCTGACTTTC.